The 2 T cell receptor beta chains below come from one sample, sequenced in a study of somatic mutations in cytotoxic T cells in rheumatoid arthritis. The protocol was immunoSEQ multiplex PCR, while the TCRdb copy is restricted to in-frame clones and leaves out a portion. Altogether some 14,000 clones are present, 70% to 80% being singletons, with the ten largest covering under 30%. The specimen sequenced was CD8+ T cells sorted from blood. Source of these receptors: an adult with rheumatoid arthritis.

The chain combines TRBV27 with TRBJ1-4, with D unclear. V lost 6 bases and J lost 6, with 11 bases in between. Germline loops: CDR1 MNHEY, CDR2 SMNVEV (reference sequence). The CDR3 length is 13 residues. The CDR3 spells CASRHGFDEKLFF. The CDR3 DNA reads as TGTGCCAGCAGACATGGTTTTGATGAAAAACTGTTTTTT. The variable domain in full, with the rest retrieved from reference TRBV27 and TRBJ1-4, is EAQVTQNPRYLITVTGKKLTVTCSQNMNHEYMSWYRQDPGLGLRQIYYSMNVEVTDKGDVPEGYKVSRKEKRNFPLILESPSPNQTSLYFCASRHGFDEKLFFGSGTQLSVL.

As DNA, the CDR3 is TGTGCCAGCAGCTCAGGAATCTATAACTATGGCTACACCTTC. Translating it yields CASSSGIYNYGYTF. This chain links TRBV27 with TRBJ1-2; D ambiguous. This CDR3 contains 14 residues. Germline V CDR1 and CDR2: MNHEY, SMNVEV (reference sequence). V gave up 6 bases and J gave up 1 base, with 12 bases separating them.